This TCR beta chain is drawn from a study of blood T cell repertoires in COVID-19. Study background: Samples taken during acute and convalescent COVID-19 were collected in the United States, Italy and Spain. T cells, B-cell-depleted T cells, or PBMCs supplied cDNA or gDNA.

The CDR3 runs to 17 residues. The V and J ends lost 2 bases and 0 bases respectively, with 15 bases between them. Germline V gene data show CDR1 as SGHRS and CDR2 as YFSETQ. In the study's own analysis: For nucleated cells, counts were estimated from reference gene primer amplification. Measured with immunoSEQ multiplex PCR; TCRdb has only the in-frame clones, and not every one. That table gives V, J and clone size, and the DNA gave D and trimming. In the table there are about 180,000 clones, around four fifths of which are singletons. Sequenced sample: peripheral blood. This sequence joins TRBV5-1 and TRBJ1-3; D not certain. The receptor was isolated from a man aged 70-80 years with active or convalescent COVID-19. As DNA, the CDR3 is TGCGCCAGCAGCTTCTCTTTCACTGGGAGCTCTGGAAACACCATATATTTT. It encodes CASSFSFTGSSGNTIYF.